What follows are 21 T cell receptor beta chains derived from one specimen sequenced in a study of blood T cell repertoires in COVID-19. Assay: immunoSEQ multiplex PCR; the TCRdb copy retains only in-frame clones and omits some. This repertoire shows tens of thousands of clones, 60% to 85% found once; its top ten account for 25% to 40%. The specimen sequenced was peripheral blood. The receptors come from an elderly woman with acute or convalescent COVID-19.

The chain carries TRBV18 and TRBJ2-7; 7 bases fit TRBD1. Trimming cost V 1 base and J 0 bases; bases outside gene matches: 0. The CDR3 covers 14 residues. Germline CDR1 KGHSH, CDR2 LQKENI. The CDR3 DNA reads TGTGCCAGCTCACCACGACAGGGCTCCTACGAGCAGTACTTC. Translation: CASSPRQGSYEQYF.

V is TRBV6-1 and J is TRBJ1-2; 9 bases are a match to TRBD1. Unmatched junction bases numbered 16, after V lost 4 bases and J lost 4 bases. Per the germline V gene, CDR1 is MNHNS and CDR2 is SASEGT. The CDR3 is 18 amino acids. The CDR3 protein is CASSASNRGRGFFYGYTF. In DNA form, the CDR3 reads TGTGCCAGCAGTGCCTCCAACAGGGGGCGCGGTTTTTTCTATGGCTACACCTTC.

This clone was picked up many times. The rearrangement uses TRBV5-1 and TRBJ2-7; D is perhaps TRBD2 (6 bases). Trimming stripped 0 bases from V and 0 bases from J, with 10 bases between. Per germline, CDR1 SGHRS and CDR2 YFSETQ. This CDR3 has 15 residues. CDR3 sequence reads: CASSLGGSGSYEQYF. Written as DNA, the CDR3 is TGCGCCAGCAGCTTGGGAGGTAGCGGCTCCTACGAGCAGTACTTC.

J is TRBJ2-7 and V is TRBV7-2; 10 bases map to TRBD2. This CDR3 is built from 16 residues. Trimming at V came to 5 bases and at J to 3 bases, leaving 10 bases not matched to a gene. Germline values: CDR1 SGHTA, CDR2 FQGNSA. CDR3 nucleotide sequence: TGTGCCAGCAGCCTCATGGGAGCGGGAGGGCGCTACGAGCAGTACTTC. Protein product: CASSLMGAGGRYEQYF.

V gene TRBV19 combines with J gene TRBJ1-2, with 11 bases aligning to TRBD1. The CDR3 loop spans 14 amino acids. The V and J ends lost 6 bases and 3 bases, in that order; junction bases with no gene match: 3. Germline V lookup: CDR1 LNHDA, CDR2 SQIVND (reference sequence). The CDR3 DNA sequence: TGTGCCAGTAGATGGACAGGGGGCGACTATGGCTACACCTTC. It encodes CASRWTGGDYGYTF.

The chain uses TRBV30 and TRBJ1-5; D possibly corresponds to TRBD1 (5 bases). CDR1 and CDR2 (germline): GTSNPN, SVGIG (reference sequence). With 2 bases removed from V and 2 bases from J, the gap between germline ends came to 13 bases. The CDR3 totals 15 residues. Written as DNA, the CDR3 is TGTGCCTGGAGTAGGGGCACACAAGGCAATCAGCCCCAGCATTTT. Translation: CAWSRGTQGNQPQHF.

The chain employs TRBV5-1 and TRBJ1-2, with D uncertain. Trimming cost V 4 bases and J 5 bases, with 9 bases left between them. CDR3 length equals 12 residues. CDR1 and CDR2 from the germline V gene are SGHRS and YFSETQ. The CDR3 here is CASSLDGYGYTF. Here the CDR3 DNA reads TGCGCCAGCAGCCTCGACGGGTATGGCTACACCTTC. The full variable domain, in which reference TRBV5-1 and TRBJ1-2 provide the parts outside the CDR3, is KAGVTQTPRYLIKTRGQQVTLSCSPISGHRSVSWYQQTPGQGLQFLFEYFSETQRNKGNFPGRFSGRQFSNSRSEMNVSTLELGDSALYLCASSLDGYGYTFGSGTRLTVV.

The V gene is TRBV6-4, the J gene TRBJ1-3; 8 nucleotides match TRBD1. V was pared by 11 bases and J by 0 bases, with 18 bases of the junction left unmatched. Germline loops: CDR1 MRHNA, CDR2 SNTAGT. This CDR3 contains 18 residues. In nucleotides, the CDR3 is TGTGCCCCCAGGGGGCTCCACAGGGGCCGCGGCTCTGGAAACACCATATATTTT. This gives the protein CAPRGLHRGRGSGNTIYF.

This clone was counted only a few times. J is TRBJ2-5 and V is TRBV18; 9 bases agree with TRBD1. Germline V gene sequence: CDR1 KGHSH, CDR2 LQKENI. Trimming took 3 bases from V and 3 from J; bases not matched to a gene: 5. The CDR3 sequence is 15 residues long. CDR3 loop: CASSPGQGVKETQYF. The CDR3 bases are TGTGCCAGCTCACCGGGACAGGGAGTGAAAGAGACCCAGTACTTC.

The V gene is TRBV28, the J gene TRBJ2-7; a weak D match, TRBD2 (5 bases). Germline-derived CDR1 and CDR2 are MDHEN and SYDVKM. Trimming shortened V by 3 bases and J by 5 bases, and 5 bases separated the two germline ends. There are 11 residues in the CDR3. CDR3 sequence reads: CASSFGDEQYF. The CDR3 coding sequence is TGTGCCAGCAGTTTCGGGGACGAGCAGTACTTC.

Concerning this clone: At the DNA level, this CDR3 is encoded by other sequences in the same sample as well. V usage is TRBV7-9 and J usage is TRBJ1-2; 7 bases fit TRBD1. V gave up 3 bases and J gave up 4 bases; unmatched junction bases: 2. Germline CDR1 and CDR2: SEHNR and FQNEAQ (reference sequence). The CDR3 runs to 13 residues. The CDR3: CASSLGQSYGYTF. The CDR3 DNA reads TGTGCCAGCAGCTTGGGACAGAGCTATGGCTACACCTTC. The variable domain in full, with the rest retrieved from reference TRBV7-9 and TRBJ1-2, is DTGVSQNPRHKITKRGQNVTFRCDPISEHNRLYWYRQTLGQGPEFLTYFQNEAQLEKSRLLSDRFSAERPKGSFSTLEIQRTEQGDSAMYLCASSLGQSYGYTFGSGTRLTVV.

This rearrangement joins TRBV25-1 to TRBJ2-7, with a weak D call TRBD1 (6 bases). Between the trimmed V and J ends, which lost 2 bases and 7 bases, there was a span of 15 bases. The CDR3 covers 14 residues. Germline-derived CDR1 and CDR2 are MGHDK and SYGVNS. CDR3 loop: CASSETGFSREQYF. CDR3 coding DNA: TGTGCCAGCAGTGAAACAGGGTTCTCAAGGGAGCAGTACTTC.

This chain uses TRBV30 with TRBJ1-1; maybe TRBD1 (6 bases). Trimming took 3 bases from V and 1 from J, leaving 9 bases between them. Germline V CDR1 and CDR2: GTSNPN, SVGIG (reference sequence). The CDR3 covers 13 residues. The CDR3 region has the DNA TGTGCCTGGAGGGGACACCAGAACACTGAAGCTTTCTTT. It specifies CAWRGHQNTEAFF.

The chain joins TRBV7-2 to TRBJ1-2; a weak D match, TRBD1 (6 bases). Germline lookup yields CDR1 SGHTA and CDR2 FQGNSA. This CDR3 region has 13 residues. Trimming stripped 2 bases from V and 7 bases from J, with 11 bases between. The CDR3: CASSLNRAPGYTF. In nucleotides, the CDR3 is TGTGCCAGCAGCTTAAACAGGGCTCCTGGCTACACCTTC.

The gene calls are TRBV11-3 and TRBJ2-2; 7 bases align to TRBD2. Per the germline V gene, CDR1 is SGHNT and CDR2 is YENEEA. The CDR3 extends over 13 amino acids. The V gene end was trimmed by 5 bases and the J gene end by 6 bases; junction bases not matched to a gene: 3. The CDR3 sequence is CASSPTSAGELFF. As DNA, the CDR3 is TGTGCCAGCAGCCCAACTAGCGCCGGGGAGCTGTTTTTT.

The CDR3: CASSWTSGKTSTDTQYF. CDR3 sequence (DNA): TGTGCCAGCAGCTGGACTAGCGGGAAGACTAGCACAGATACGCAGTATTTT. J is TRBJ2-3 and V is TRBV7-2; 12 nucleotides align to TRBD2. CDR1 and CDR2 from the germline V gene are SGHTA and FQGNSA. After removal of 4 bases from V and 0 bases from J, the junction contained 5 bases not matched to a gene. CDR3 length: 17 residues. The variable domain in full, completed from reference TRBV7-2 and TRBJ2-3, reads GAGVSQSPSNKVTEKGKDVELRCDPISGHTALYWYRQSLGQGLEFLIYFQGNSAPDKSGLPSDRFSAERTGGSVSTLTIQRTQQEDSAVYLCASSWTSGKTSTDTQYFGPGTRLTVL.

The chain links TRBV5-6 to TRBJ2-1; 9 nucleotides line up with TRBD2. Germline V lookup: CDR1 SGHDT, CDR2 YYEEEE. The CDR3 loop spans 16 amino acids. The V and J ends lost 3 bases and 7 bases, in that order; junction bases with no gene match: 11. CDR3 DNA: TGTGCCAGCAGCTCTCACGAAGCGGGAGGTTGGAATGAGCAGTTCTTC. The encoded protein is CASSSHEAGGWNEQFF. Full variable domain (missing parts from reference TRBV5-6 and TRBJ2-1): DAGVTQSPTHLIKTRGQQVTLRCSPKSGHDTVSWYQQALGQGPQFIFQYYEEEERQRGNFPDRFSGHQFPNYSSELNVNALLLGDSALYLCASSSHEAGGWNEQFFGPGTRLTVL.

The CDR3 nucleotides are TGTGCCATCAGTGAGGCTAGCGGGAGGGGTGGTGAGCAGTTCTTC. Its translation: CAISEASGRGGEQFF. The genes are TRBV10-3 and TRBJ2-1; 12 nucleotides align to TRBD2. CDR1 ENHRY and CDR2 SYGVKD come from the germline V gene. V gave up 2 bases and J gave up 9 bases; unmatched junction bases: 5. CDR3 length: 15 amino acids.

This clone has only a few counts. The CDR3: CASRKGQGGGYTF. CDR3 bases: TGTGCCAGCAGGAAGGGACAGGGCGGAGGCTACACCTTC. V is TRBV28 and J is TRBJ1-2; 9 bases are a match to TRBD1. V shed 6 bases, J shed 8 bases, and the junction held 7 bases outside the gene matches. Looked up from germline, CDR1 is MDHEN and CDR2 is SYDVKM. The CDR3 length is 13 residues.

This clone came up a few times. This chain connects TRBV27 to TRBJ2-7, with 8 bases fitting TRBD1. CDR1 and CDR2 (germline): MNHEY, SMNVEV (reference sequence). The CDR3 sequence is 15 residues long. V lost 5 bases, J lost 4 bases, and 10 bases stayed unmatched. This chain's CDR3 is CASSPRTGTGYEQYF. CDR3 nucleotides: TGTGCCAGCAGTCCAAGGACAGGGACGGGATACGAGCAGTACTTC.

The rearrangement joins TRBV7-8 to TRBJ1-4; TRBD1 might be the D (6 bases). This CDR3 has 13 residues. CDR1 SGHVS and CDR2 FQNEAQ come from the germline V gene. The V end lost 4 bases, the J end lost 8 bases, and 11 bases lay between the germline ends. The CDR3 coding sequence is TGTGCCAGCAGCTCCCGGACAGCCGAAAAACTGTTTTTT. Amino acid sequence: CASSSRTAEKLFF. Full variable domain (missing parts from reference TRBV7-8 and TRBJ1-4): GAGVSQSPRYKVAKRGQDVALRCDPISGHVSLFWYQQALGQGPEFLTYFQNEAQLDKSGLPSDRFFAERPEGSVSTLKIQRTQQEDSAVYLCASSSRTAEKLFFGSGTQLSVL.